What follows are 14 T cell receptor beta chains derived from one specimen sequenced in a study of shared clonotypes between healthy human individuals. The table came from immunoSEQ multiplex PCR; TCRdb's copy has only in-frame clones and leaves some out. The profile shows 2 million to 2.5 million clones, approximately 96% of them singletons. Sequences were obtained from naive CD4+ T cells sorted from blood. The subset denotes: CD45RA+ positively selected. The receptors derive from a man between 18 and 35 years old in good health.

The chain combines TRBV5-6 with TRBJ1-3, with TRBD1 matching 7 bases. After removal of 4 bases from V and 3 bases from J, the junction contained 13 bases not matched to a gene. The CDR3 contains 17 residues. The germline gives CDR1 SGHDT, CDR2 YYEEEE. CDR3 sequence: CASSRVRGQRDGNTIYF. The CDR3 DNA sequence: TGTGCCAGCAGCAGAGTCCGGGGACAGCGGGATGGAAACACCATATATTTT.

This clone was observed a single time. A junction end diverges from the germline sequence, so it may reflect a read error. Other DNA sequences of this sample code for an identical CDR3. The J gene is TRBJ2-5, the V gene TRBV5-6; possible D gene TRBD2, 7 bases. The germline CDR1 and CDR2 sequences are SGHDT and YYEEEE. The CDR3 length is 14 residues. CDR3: CASSLGGLGETQYF. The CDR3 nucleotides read TGTGCCAGCAGTTTGGGGGGGCTAGGAGAGACCCAGTACTTC.

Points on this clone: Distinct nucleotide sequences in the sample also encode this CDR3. CDR3 residues: CASSQAGELFF. The CDR3 nucleotides read TGCGCCAGCAGCCAGGCCGGGGAGCTGTTTTTT. The V call is TRBV4-3, the J call TRBJ2-2; D remains ambiguous. The germline V gene encodes CDR1 LGHNA and CDR2 YSLEER. The CDR3 loop spans 11 amino acids. Trimming shortened V by 3 bases and J by 6 bases, and 2 bases separated the two germline ends.

In DNA, the CDR3 is TGTGCCAGCAGCTTAAGGCTGGGCACTGAAGCTTTCTTT. Residues: CASSLRLGTEAFF. The chain combines TRBV5-6 with TRBJ1-1; D is unresolved. This CDR3 comprises 13 residues. Germline V gene lookup returns CDR1 SGHDT and CDR2 YYEEEE. V lost 2 bases to trimming and J lost 4 bases, with 9 bases between them. The whole variable domain, filled in from reference TRBV5-6 and TRBJ1-1, reads DAGVTQSPTHLIKTRGQQVTLRCSPKSGHDTVSWYQQALGQGPQFIFQYYEEEERQRGNFPDRFSGHQFPNYSSELNVNALLLGDSALYLCASSLRLGTEAFFGQGTRLTVV.

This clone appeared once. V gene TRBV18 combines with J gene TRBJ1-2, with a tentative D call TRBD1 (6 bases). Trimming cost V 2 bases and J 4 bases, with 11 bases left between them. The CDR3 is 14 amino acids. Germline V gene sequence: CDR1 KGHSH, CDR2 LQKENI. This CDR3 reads CASSPTGKVYGYTF. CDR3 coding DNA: TGTGCCAGCTCACCAACAGGGAAGGTCTATGGCTACACCTTC.

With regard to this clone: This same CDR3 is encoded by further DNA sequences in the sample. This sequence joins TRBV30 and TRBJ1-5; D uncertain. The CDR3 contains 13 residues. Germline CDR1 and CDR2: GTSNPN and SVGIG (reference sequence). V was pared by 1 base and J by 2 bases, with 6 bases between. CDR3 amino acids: CAWSDKGNQPQHF. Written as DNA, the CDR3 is TGTGCCTGGAGTGATAAGGGCAATCAGCCCCAGCATTTT. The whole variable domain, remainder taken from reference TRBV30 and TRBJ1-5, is SQTIHQWPATLVQPVGSPLSLECTVEGTSNPNLYWYRQAAGRGLQLLFYSVGIGQISSEVPQNLSASRPQDRQFILSSKKLLLSDSGFYLCAWSDKGNQPQHFGDGTRLSIL.

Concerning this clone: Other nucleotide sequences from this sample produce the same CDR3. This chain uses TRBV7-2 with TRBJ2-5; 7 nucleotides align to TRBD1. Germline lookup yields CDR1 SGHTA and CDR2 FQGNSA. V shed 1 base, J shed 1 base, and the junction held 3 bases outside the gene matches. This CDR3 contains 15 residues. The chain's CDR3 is CASSLDGTAQETQYF. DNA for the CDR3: TGTGCCAGCAGCTTAGACGGGACAGCCCAAGAGACCCAGTACTTC.

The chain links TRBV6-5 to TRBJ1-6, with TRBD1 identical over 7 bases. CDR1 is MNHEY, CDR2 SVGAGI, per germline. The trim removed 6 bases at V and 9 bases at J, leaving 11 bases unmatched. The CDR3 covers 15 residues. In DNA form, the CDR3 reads TGTGCCAGCAGAGTTCCCGGGACAGCTGTTTCACCCCTCCACTTT. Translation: CASRVPGTAVSPLHF.

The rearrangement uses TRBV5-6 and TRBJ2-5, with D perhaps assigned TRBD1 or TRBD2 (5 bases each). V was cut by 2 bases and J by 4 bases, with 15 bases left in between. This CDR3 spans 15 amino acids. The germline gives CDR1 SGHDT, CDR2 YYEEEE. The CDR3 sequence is CASSFWGSKGETQYF. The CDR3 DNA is TGTGCCAGCAGCTTCTGGGGGTCTAAGGGAGAGACCCAGTACTTC.

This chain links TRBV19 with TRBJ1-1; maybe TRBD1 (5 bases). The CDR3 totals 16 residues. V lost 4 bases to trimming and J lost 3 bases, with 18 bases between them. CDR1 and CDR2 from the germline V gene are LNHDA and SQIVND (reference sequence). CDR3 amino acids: CASSTLPGRGHTEAFF. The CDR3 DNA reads TGTGCCAGTAGTACCCTACCGGGGAGGGGACACACTGAAGCTTTCTTT.

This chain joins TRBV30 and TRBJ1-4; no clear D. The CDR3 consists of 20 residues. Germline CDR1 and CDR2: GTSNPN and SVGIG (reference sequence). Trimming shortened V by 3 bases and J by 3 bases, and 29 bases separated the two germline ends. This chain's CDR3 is CAWSEGLRAGRGGANEKLFF. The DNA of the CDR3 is TGTGCCTGGAGCGAGGGCCTGAGGGCAGGACGGGGTGGCGCTAATGAAAAACTGTTTTTT.

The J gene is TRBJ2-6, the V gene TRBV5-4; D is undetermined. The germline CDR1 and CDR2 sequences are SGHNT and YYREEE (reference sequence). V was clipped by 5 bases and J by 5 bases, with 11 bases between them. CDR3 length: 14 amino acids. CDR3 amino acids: CASSISTWANVLTF. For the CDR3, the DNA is TGTGCCAGCAGTATCAGTACTTGGGCCAACGTCCTGACTTTC.

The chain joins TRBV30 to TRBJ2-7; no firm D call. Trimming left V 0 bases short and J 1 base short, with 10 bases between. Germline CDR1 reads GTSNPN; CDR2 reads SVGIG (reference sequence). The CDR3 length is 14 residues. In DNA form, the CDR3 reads TGTGCCTGGAGTGTACTTTTCCAGTCCTACGAGCAGTACTTC. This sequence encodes CAWSVLFQSYEQYF.

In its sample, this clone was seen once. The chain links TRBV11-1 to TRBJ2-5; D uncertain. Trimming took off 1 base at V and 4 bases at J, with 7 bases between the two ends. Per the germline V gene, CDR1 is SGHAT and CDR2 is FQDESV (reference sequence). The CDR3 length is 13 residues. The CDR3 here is CASSLGVGETQYF. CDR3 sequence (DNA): TGTGCCAGCAGCTTAGGGGTCGGAGAGACCCAGTACTTC.